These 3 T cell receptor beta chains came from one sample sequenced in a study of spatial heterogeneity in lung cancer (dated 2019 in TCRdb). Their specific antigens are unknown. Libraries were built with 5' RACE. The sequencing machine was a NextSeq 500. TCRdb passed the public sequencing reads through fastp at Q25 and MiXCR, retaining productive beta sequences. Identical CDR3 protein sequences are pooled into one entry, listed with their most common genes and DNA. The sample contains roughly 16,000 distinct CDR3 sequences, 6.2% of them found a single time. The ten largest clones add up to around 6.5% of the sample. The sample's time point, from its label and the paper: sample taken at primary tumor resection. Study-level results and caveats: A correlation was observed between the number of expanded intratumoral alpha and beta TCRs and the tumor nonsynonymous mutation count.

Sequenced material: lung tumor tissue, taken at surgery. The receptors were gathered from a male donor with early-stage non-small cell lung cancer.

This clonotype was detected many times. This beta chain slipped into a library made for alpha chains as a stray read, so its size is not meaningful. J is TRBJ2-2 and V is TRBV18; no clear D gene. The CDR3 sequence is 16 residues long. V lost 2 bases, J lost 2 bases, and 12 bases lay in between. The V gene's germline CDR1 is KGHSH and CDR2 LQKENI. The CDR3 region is CASSPSKTANTGELFF. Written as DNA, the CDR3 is TGTGCCAGCTCACCAAGTAAAACAGCAAACACCGGGGAGCTGTTTTTT.

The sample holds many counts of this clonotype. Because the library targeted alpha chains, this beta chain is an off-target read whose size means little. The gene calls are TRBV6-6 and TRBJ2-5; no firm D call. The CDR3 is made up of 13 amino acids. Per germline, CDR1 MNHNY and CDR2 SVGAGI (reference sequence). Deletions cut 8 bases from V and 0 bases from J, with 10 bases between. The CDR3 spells CASETPYQETQYF. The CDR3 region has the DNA TGTGCCAGCGAGACCCCGTACCAAGAGACCCAGTACTTC.

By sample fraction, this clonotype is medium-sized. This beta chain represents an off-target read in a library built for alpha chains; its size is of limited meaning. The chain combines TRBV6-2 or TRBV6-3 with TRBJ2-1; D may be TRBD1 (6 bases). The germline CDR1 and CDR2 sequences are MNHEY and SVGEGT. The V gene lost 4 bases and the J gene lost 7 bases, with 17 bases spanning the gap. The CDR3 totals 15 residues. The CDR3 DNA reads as TGTGCCAGCAGTTCTATGGACAGTTTTGGGAATGAGCAGTTCTTC. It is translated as CASSSMDSFGNEQFF.